This passage covers 30 T cell receptor beta chains from one sample sequenced in a study of cytomegalovirus exposure and HLA in healthy donors. It was with 60 Vbeta and 13 Jbeta primers that the PCR ran. Generated by immunoSEQ multiplex PCR, the TCRdb table keeps only in-frame clones and is missing some. The repertoire holds around 90,000 clones, with approximately 86% as singletons. Source material: PBMCs. Source of these receptors: a man aged 30 to 39 in good health and CMV-seropositive.

The chain joins TRBV27 to TRBJ1-1, with D perhaps matching TRBD1 (5 bases). V shed 5 bases and J shed 1 base, with 20 bases lying between them. This CDR3 region has 17 residues. Germline CDR1 MNHEY, CDR2 SMNVEV (reference sequence). DNA of the CDR3: TGTGCCAGCAGTCCCGTCGGGGGGGGTCCGGGGAACACTGAAGCTTTCTTT. It translates to CASSPVGGGPGNTEAFF.

The chain has TRBV6-5 and TRBJ2-2; the match to TRBD1 covers 7 bases. With V trimmed by 5 bases and J by 0 bases, 3 bases remained unmatched. The germline gives CDR1 MNHEY, CDR2 SVGAGI. The length of the CDR3 is 15 residues. This CDR3 reads CASSKGAANTGELFF. CDR3 bases: TGTGCCAGCAGTAAGGGGGCTGCGAACACCGGGGAGCTGTTTTTT.

The genes are TRBV5-1 and TRBJ2-5; unclear D gene. Trimming took off 4 bases at V and 1 base at J, with 11 bases between the two ends. The germline V gene has CDR1 SGHRS and CDR2 YFSETQ. The CDR3 length is 14 residues. CDR3 protein: CASSVVEPQETQYF. The CDR3 nucleotides are TGCGCCAGCAGCGTAGTAGAGCCCCAAGAGACCCAGTACTTC.

The rearrangement uses TRBV7-2 and TRBJ2-5; D is perhaps TRBD2 (5 bases). Trimming took 5 bases from V and 9 from J, leaving 16 bases between them. Germline V gene lookup returns CDR1 SGHTA and CDR2 FQGNSA. This CDR3 comprises 13 residues. CDR3 sequence reads: CASSGILVGAQYF. The CDR3 DNA sequence: TGTGCCAGCAGCGGCATTCTGGTCGGGGCCCAGTACTTC.

V gene TRBV2 combines with J gene TRBJ1-5, with 9 bases aligning to TRBD1. The germline gives CDR1 SNHLY, CDR2 FYNNEI. The CDR3 contains 15 residues. J gave up 1 base and V 7 bases, and 5 bases lay outside the gene matches. The CDR3 DNA follows: TGTGCCAGCAATTCCGGGACAGGGAGCAATCAGCCCCAGCATTTT. Encoded protein: CASNSGTGSNQPQHF.

The count of this clone is one. This chain connects TRBV2 to TRBJ1-2; D is ambiguous. This CDR3 comprises 15 residues. Per germline, CDR1 SNHLY and CDR2 FYNNEI. Trimming pared 6 bases from V and 5 bases from J, leaving 19 bases between. The CDR3 is CASSPGSGRDYGYTF. The CDR3, as DNA: TGTGCCAGCAGCCCCGGATCGGGAAGGGATTATGGCTACACCTTC.

V is TRBV5-1 and J is TRBJ2-7; D unclear. The germline V gene has CDR1 SGHRS and CDR2 YFSETQ. The CDR3 has 13 residues. Trimming took 1 base from V and 3 from J, leaving 8 bases between them. The CDR3 sequence is CASSLRDNYEQYF. CDR3 coding DNA: TGCGCCAGCAGCTTGAGAGACAACTACGAGCAGTACTTC. Full variable domain (outside the CDR3, taken from reference TRBV5-1 and TRBJ2-7): KAGVTQTPRYLIKTRGQQVTLSCSPISGHRSVSWYQQTPGQGLQFLFEYFSETQRNKGNFPGRFSGRQFSNSRSEMNVSTLELGDSALYLCASSLRDNYEQYFGPGTRLTVT.

There are a few counts of this clone. This chain uses TRBV28 with TRBJ2-6; possible D gene TRBD1, 5 bases. The CDR3 loop spans 16 amino acids. In germline, CDR1 is MDHEN, CDR2 SYDVKM. Trimming shortened V by 1 base and J by 1 base, and 8 bases separated the two germline ends. The CDR3 reads CASSLFSGSGANVLTF. The CDR3 DNA reads as TGTGCCAGCAGTTTATTCTCAGGGTCTGGGGCCAACGTCCTGACTTTC.

The CDR3 region has the DNA TGTGCCAGCAGCTCGGACAGGGGCTACGAGCAGTACTTC. Its protein is CASSSDRGYEQYF. The chain carries TRBV7-6 and TRBJ2-7; TRBD1 aligns across 9 bases. Germline-derived CDR1 and CDR2 are SGHVS and FNYEAQ. The CDR3 totals 13 residues. V gave up 4 bases and J gave up 3 bases; unmatched junction bases: 1.

CDR3 coding DNA: TGTGCCGCCGCCCTGGCGGTTGGTCCATGGACCGGGGAGCTGTTTTTT. Encoded protein: CAAALAVGPWTGELFF. This chain uses TRBV5-8 with TRBJ2-2; D gene uncertain. Trimming stripped 10 bases from V and 5 bases from J, with 24 bases between. There are 16 residues in the CDR3. The germline gives CDR1 SGHTS, CDR2 YDEGEE.

V and J are TRBV6-1 and TRBJ1-6; TRBD1 might be the D (6 bases). Between the trimmed V and J ends, which lost 1 base and 7 bases, there was a span of 11 bases. Germline lookup yields CDR1 MNHNS and CDR2 SASEGT. CDR3 length equals 15 residues. The DNA of the CDR3 is TGTGCCAGCAGTGAAGGATCGGGACAAAATTCACCCCTCCACTTT. This sequence encodes CASSEGSGQNSPLHF.

The chain couples TRBV5-4 to TRBJ2-7, with D tentatively TRBD1 (5 bases). Germline lookup yields CDR1 SGHNT and CDR2 YYREEE (reference sequence). The CDR3 consists of 13 residues. The V end was cut by 2 bases, the J end by 5 bases, with 11 bases between. As DNA, the CDR3 is TGTGCCAGCAGCTTTTCAGGGTTCAACGAGCAGTACTTC. As protein: CASSFSGFNEQYF.

V gene TRBV18 combines with J gene TRBJ1-1, with TRBD1 matching over 7 bases. This CDR3 has 14 residues. Germline assignment: CDR1 KGHSH and CDR2 LQKENI. The V gene end was trimmed by 6 bases and the J gene end by 0 bases; junction bases not matched to a gene: 4. CDR3 amino acids: CASSQGQMNTEAFF. CDR3 DNA sequence: TGTGCCAGCTCCCAGGGACAGATGAACACTGAAGCTTTCTTT.

This clone was seen a single time. This rearrangement joins TRBV27 to TRBJ2-3, with D hard to call. In germline, CDR1 is MNHEY, CDR2 SMNVEV (reference sequence). The germline V and J ends were trimmed by 0 bases and 6 bases, with 10 bases remaining between them. The CDR3 covers 14 residues. The CDR3 sequence: CASSLSPVSDTQYF. For the CDR3, the DNA is TGTGCCAGCAGTTTATCCCCGGTATCCGATACGCAGTATTTT.

The V gene is TRBV5-6, the J gene TRBJ2-3, with a tentative D call TRBD2 (5 bases). V was shortened by 4 bases and J by 5 bases, with 17 bases between the two germline ends. Germline V lookup: CDR1 SGHDT, CDR2 YYEEEE. The CDR3 contains 15 residues. CDR3 sequence (DNA): TGTGCCAGCAGCCCAACGGGATCCCAGCTAGATACGCAGTATTTT. It specifies CASSPTGSQLDTQYF.

The chain couples TRBV5-1 to TRBJ1-1; 8 bases map to TRBD1. Trimming took 5 bases from V and 1 from J; bases not matched to a gene: 4. Germline CDR1 SGHRS, CDR2 YFSETQ. The CDR3 consists of 14 residues. This CDR3 reads CASRRDRGNTEAFF. The CDR3 bases are TGCGCCAGCAGACGAGACAGGGGGAACACTGAAGCTTTCTTT.

The chain has TRBV5-1 and TRBJ2-2, with 9 positions matching TRBD2. J was trimmed by 3 bases and V by 0 bases; bases with no gene match: 9. This CDR3 has 18 residues. The germline V gene encodes CDR1 SGHRS and CDR2 YFSETQ. CDR3 residues: CASSLGLNSGRDTGELFF. Written as DNA, the CDR3 is TGCGCCAGCAGCTTGGGGCTTAATAGCGGGAGAGACACCGGGGAGCTGTTTTTT.

V gene TRBV10-2 combines with J gene TRBJ2-5, with TRBD2 matching 7 bases. The J call is uncertain, as TRBJ2-7 better fits the DNA end. The CDR3 is 13 amino acids. From germline, CDR1 is WSHSY and CDR2 SAAADI. This CDR3 is CASGQGLAYEQYF. The CDR3, as DNA: TGCGCCAGCGGGCAAGGACTAGCCTACGAGCAGTACTTC.

The chain is built from TRBV6-5 and TRBJ1-5; 8 positions agree with TRBD1. Trimming cost V 6 bases and J 9 bases; bases outside gene matches: 7. The CDR3 extends over 13 amino acids. The germline CDR1 and CDR2 sequences are MNHEY and SVGAGI. DNA for the CDR3: TGTGCCAGCAGCCTCGACAGGGGCCGGCCCCAGCATTTT. Its translation is CASSLDRGRPQHF.

The chain employs TRBV5-1 and TRBJ2-1, with 7 bases fitting TRBD2. The junction had 12 bases not matched to a gene; V was cut back by 3 bases and J by 6 bases. The germline V gene encodes CDR1 SGHRS and CDR2 YFSETQ. The CDR3 consists of 16 residues. CDR3 amino acids: CASSSGTTRPGNEQFF. The CDR3 nucleotides read TGCGCCAGCAGCTCGGGGACTACCCGACCAGGCAATGAGCAGTTCTTC. Complete variable domain (other parts from reference TRBV5-1 and TRBJ2-1): KAGVTQTPRYLIKTRGQQVTLSCSPISGHRSVSWYQQTPGQGLQFLFEYFSETQRNKGNFPGRFSGRQFSNSRSEMNVSTLELGDSALYLCASSSGTTRPGNEQFFGPGTRLTVL.

This chain connects TRBV29-1 to TRBJ2-7; 9 positions agree with TRBD1. Looked up from germline, CDR1 is SQVTM and CDR2 is ANQGSEA. The CDR3 totals 14 residues. Germline trimming cut 2 bases from V and 5 bases from J; bases unmatched to any gene: 7. The CDR3 sequence: CSVELGTGLDEQYF. The CDR3 DNA reads as TGCAGCGTTGAATTGGGGACAGGGTTGGACGAGCAGTACTTC.

This chain uses TRBV6-1 with TRBJ1-2; no definite D call. The V gene's germline CDR1 is MNHNS and CDR2 SASEGT. The length of the CDR3 is 16 residues. The V gene lost 0 bases and the J gene lost 0 bases, with 11 bases spanning the gap. DNA for the CDR3: TGTGCCAGCAGTGAAGCTTGGGCAGATTCTAACTATGGCTACACCTTC. Translated: CASSEAWADSNYGYTF.

Concerning this clone itself: This CDR3 is also generated by other DNA sequences in the sample. V and J are TRBV28 and TRBJ2-3; D gene unclear. The germline CDR1 and CDR2 sequences are MDHEN and SYDVKM. Trimming removed 6 bases at V and 3 bases at J, with 4 bases between. The CDR3 is 11 residues long. Here the CDR3 reads CASSLTDTQYF. DNA of the CDR3: TGTGCCAGCAGCCTTACAGATACGCAGTATTTT. The complete variable domain, with remaining parts taken from reference TRBV28 and TRBJ2-3, reads DVKVTQSSRYLVKRTGEKVFLECVQDMDHENMFWYRQDPGLGLRLIYFSYDVKMKEKGDIPEGYSVSREKKERFSLILESASTNQTSMYLCASSLTDTQYFGPGTRLTVL.

This rearrangement joins TRBV19 to TRBJ1-1, with 11 positions matching TRBD1. This CDR3 is built from 18 residues. V gave up 3 bases and J gave up 1 base; unmatched junction bases: 10. Germline assignment: CDR1 LNHDA and CDR2 SQIVND (reference sequence). Here the CDR3 DNA reads TGTGCCAGTAGTATTGGCCCAGGACAGGGGGCAGGGAACACTGAAGCTTTCTTT. Protein: CASSIGPGQGAGNTEAFF. Full variable domain (remainder filled in from reference TRBV19 and TRBJ1-1): DGGITQSPKYLFRKEGQNVTLSCEQNLNHDAMYWYRQDPGQGLRLIYYSQIVNDFQKGDIAEGYSVSREKKESFPLTVTSAQKNPTAFYLCASSIGPGQGAGNTEAFFGQGTRLTVV.

The chain joins TRBV4-1 to TRBJ2-2; D unresolved. V shed 0 bases and J shed 6 bases, with 11 bases lying between them. The CDR3 is made up of 15 amino acids. Germline V gene data show CDR1 as MGHRA and CDR2 as YSYEKL. The CDR3: CASSQDHAGAGELFF. CDR3 bases: TGCGCCAGCAGCCAAGATCATGCAGGCGCCGGGGAGCTGTTTTTT.

This clone was recorded only once. This chain links TRBV5-1 with TRBJ1-1, with D tentatively TRBD1 (5 bases). The germline CDR1 and CDR2 sequences are SGHRS and YFSETQ. The length of the CDR3 is 15 residues. V dropped 6 bases and J dropped 2 bases, with 17 bases sitting between them. The CDR3 region has the DNA TGCGCCAGCAACTCGGGGGATTCTCCAAACACTGAAGCTTTCTTT. The encoded protein is CASNSGDSPNTEAFF.

This chain uses TRBV10-3 with TRBJ1-1; TRBD1 matches at 9 bases. V dropped 2 bases and J dropped 12; count of bases not matched to a gene: 4. This CDR3 has 12 amino acids. CDR1 and CDR2 from the germline V gene are ENHRY and SYGVKD. The CDR3 coding sequence is TGTGCCATCAGTGAGGGGGGACAGGGCCCTTTCTTT. Translated: CAISEGGQGPFF.

The chain employs TRBV5-6 and TRBJ2-1; 11 bases are shared with TRBD2. V lost 6 bases and J lost 5; bases outside the gene matches: 7. Germline-derived CDR1 and CDR2 are SGHDT and YYEEEE. The CDR3 runs 15 residues. CDR3 DNA: TGTGCCAGCAACTTAGCGGGAGGGAGCGACAATGAGCAGTTCTTC. Amino acid sequence: CASNLAGGSDNEQFF.

This sequence joins TRBV7-8 and TRBJ1-2; D might be TRBD1 (5 bases). The CDR3 length is 13 residues. With 3 bases removed from V and 4 bases from J, the gap between germline ends came to 9 bases. Germline assignment: CDR1 SGHVS and CDR2 FQNEAQ. The CDR3 region has the DNA TGTGCCAGCAGCTTGGGGGAGGGCTATGGCTACACCTTC. Translation gives CASSLGEGYGYTF.

The chain couples TRBV7-5 to TRBJ1-4; TRBD1, the table's D call, was not compared with the DNA. TRBV7-5 is deemed a pseudogene. The CDR3 length is 15 residues. The CDR3 loop reads CVRSLWFKQIEKLFF. The CDR3 coding sequence is TGTGTCAGAAGCTTATGGTTTAAACAGATTGAAAAACTGTTTTTT.